Listed below are T cell receptor beta chains from one sample, sequenced in a study of T cell repertoires in cytomegalovirus infection. Their antigens remain unidentified. TCRdb re-analysed the reads in MiXCR, keeping a single row per CDR3 protein. The sample shows about 890,000 distinct CDR3 sequences, approximately 30% of them seen only once. The sample consisted of cultured CD8+ T cells from PBMCs, taken from culture after CMV antigen stimulation. These receptors all stem from a human donor in good health (CMV status not recorded). Some clones in this sample may be carry-over from other donors' samples. The CDR3 runs from the conserved cysteine through the conserved F or W. D genes are given only for firm matches. Not every row has a clone size; where given, it reads once, few, many or a size class.

TRBV20-1	TRBJ2-7	TRBD1	few	TGCAGTGCGCGAACAGGGGCGGCGTACGAGCAGTACTTC	CSARTGAAYEQYF
TRBV25-1	TRBJ2-7	-	-	TGTGCCAGCAGTGACCAGGAGAAGCCCTCCTACGAGCAGTACTTC	CASSDQEKPSYEQYF
TRBV7-9	TRBJ2-5	TRBD2	-	TGTGCCAGCCGCGACCTCGGGGGGGTGGTGAAGACCCAGTACTTC	CASRDLGGVVKTQYF
TRBV6-6	TRBJ1-1	-	-	TGTGCCAGCACCCCTAGGCCCTTGAACACTGAAGCTTTCTTT	CASTPRPLNTEAFF
TRBV27	TRBJ1-5	-	few	TGTGCCAGCCGACCAGAGATGGGGGGGGGCAATCAGCCCCAGCATTTT	CASRPEMGGGNQPQHF
TRBV28	TRBJ2-2	-	few	TGTGCCAGCAGCCCGGCCCTATCCGGGGAGCTGTTTTTT	CASSPALSGELFF
TRBV7-2	TRBJ2-5	TRBD2	many	TGTGCCAGCAGCTCAAGCCGGCGGGGAGGGGAGACCCAGTACTTC	CASSSSRRGGETQYF
TRBV7-9	TRBJ2-5	TRBD1	-	TGTGCCAGCAGCTTAGGCGATCCAGGGGGACAAGAGACCCAGTACTTC	CASSLGDPGGQETQYF
TRBV6-1	TRBJ1-2	-	few	TGTGCCAGCAGTTATTACCCGGAACTCTATGGCTACACCTTC	CASSYYPELYGYTF
TRBV6-1	TRBJ1-1	-	-	TGTGCCAGCAGTCCGGAACTATTAGAAGCTTTCTTT	CASSPELLEAFF
TRBV6-5	TRBJ1-2	TRBD1	-	TGTGCCAGCAGTTACGGACAGGGGGGGTATGGCTACACCTTC	CASSYGQGGYGYTF
TRBV27	TRBJ2-5	-	few	TGTGCCAGCAGCCCGACGGAGGCAGGGACGGAGACCCAGTACTTC	CASSPTEAGTETQYF
TRBV7-8	TRBJ1-4	-	many	TGTGCCAGCCGGGTATCGAGGGTAGGAGAAAAACTGTTTTTT	CASRVSRVGEKLFF
TRBV7-9	TRBJ1-4	TRBD1	few	TGTGCCAGCAGCCCCCCGGACAGGGAGGTTTATGAAAAACTGTTTTTT	CASSPPDREVYEKLFF
TRBV6-5	TRBJ1-2	TRBD1	-	TGTGCCAGCAGTTACTCTGGGGCAGGGGGTGGCTACACCTTC	CASSYSGAGGGYTF
TRBV7-9	TRBJ1-2	TRBD1	-	TGTGCCAGCAGCTTAGCGCCGACAGGGGAGGGCTACACCTTC	CASSLAPTGEGYTF
TRBV10-3	TRBJ1-1	TRBD1	-	TGTGCCATCAGACAGACAGGGGAGGGCACTGAAGCTTTCTTT	CAIRQTGEGTEAFF
TRBV7-8	TRBJ1-1	-	-	TGTGCCAGCAGCTCCCGCGGCAAAAGCTTTACTGAAGCTTTCTTT	CASSSRGKSFTEAFF
TRBV12-3/TRBV12-4	TRBJ2-3	-	-	TGTGCCAGCAGTTTTAGGTTAGACGGCACAGATGCGCAGTATTTT	CASSFRLDGTDAQYF
TRBV6-5	TRBJ2-5	-	few	TGTGCCAGCAGTTATATAAGCCTCTTCGAGGGCCGCCGCGAGACCCAGTACTTC	CASSYISLFEGRRETQYF
TRBV19	TRBJ2-1	TRBD2	-	TGTGCCAGTAGTGATAGCGGGGGGGCCAACAATGAGCAGTTCTTC	CASSDSGGANNEQFF
TRBV6-2/TRBV6-3	TRBJ2-5	TRBD1	-	TGTGCCACCGAGGACAGGGGCCACCAAGAGACCCAGTACTTC	CATEDRGHQETQYF
TRBV28	TRBJ2-1	TRBD2	-	TGTGCCAGCAGTTCCGGGACTAGCGGGGCAATTCGCTCCTACAATGAGCAGTTCTTC	CASSSGTSGAIRSYNEQFF
TRBV25-1	TRBJ2-7	-	-	TGTGCCAGCAGTGGAGAAGGGCGACAGTACTACGAGCAGTACTTC	CASSGEGRQYYEQYF
TRBV7-6	TRBJ2-3	-	-	TGTGCCAGCAGCCCGGCTGTGGCCTGCGGGGCAGATACGCAGTATTTT	CASSPAVACGADTQYF
TRBV12-3/TRBV12-4	TRBJ2-3	TRBD2	-	TGTGCCAGCAGTGTTAGCGGGGGGGCGCATACGCAGTATTTT	CASSVSGGAHTQYF
TRBV7-4	TRBJ1-6	-	few	TGTGCCAGCAGCCGAGGCCCTAATTCACCCCTCCACTTT	CASSRGPNSPLHF
TRBV4-3	TRBJ1-2	-	-	TGCGCCAGCGTGATAGGGGCCACACGCTACACCTTC	CASVIGATRYTF
TRBV7-8	TRBJ2-1	TRBD2	many	TGTGCCAGCAGCTTCGAGCCAGCGGGGGATGAGCAGTTCTTC	CASSFEPAGDEQFF
TRBV27	TRBJ1-2	-	few	TGTGCCAGCAGTTTAAATACCGGGGCGGATGGCTACACCTTC	CASSLNTGADGYTF
TRBV2	TRBJ1-4	-	few	TGTGCCAGCAAACCAAGGGTTCGTGAAAAACTGTTTTTT	CASKPRVREKLFF
TRBV20-1	TRBJ2-1	TRBD2	-	TGCAGTGCTAGACAAGGGACTAGCGGACTTCATGAGCAGTTCTTC	CSARQGTSGLHEQFF
TRBV5-8	TRBJ2-3	TRBD2	few	TGTGCCAGCAGCCTGTTGACTAGCGGGGGGGACAAAATCACAGATACGCAGTATTTT	CASSLLTSGGDKITDTQYF
TRBV6-1	TRBJ1-5	-	-	TGTGCCAGCAGTGAAAGGGGGGGCGTAAGCAATCAGCCCCAGCATTTT	CASSERGGVSNQPQHF
TRBV12-3/TRBV12-4	TRBJ2-1	TRBD2	many	TGTGCCAGCAGCACCGGGACTAGCGGCTACAATGAGCAGTTCTTC	CASSTGTSGYNEQFF
TRBV10-3	TRBJ2-3	-	-	TGTGCCATCAGTGACCCGGACAGCACAGATACGCAGTATTTT	CAISDPDSTDTQYF
TRBV6-2/TRBV6-3	TRBJ2-2	-	-	TGTGCCAGCGGGCCAGGGGGGGCCGGGGAGCTGTTTTTT	CASGPGGAGELFF
TRBV9	TRBJ2-5	-	few	TGTGCCAGCAGCGTAGGGATGAGTTCGGGAGAGACCCAGTACTTC	CASSVGMSSGETQYF
TRBV25-1	TRBJ1-6	-	-	TGTGCCAGCAGTGCCCCATCAGCTTTCGGTAGCTCCTATAATTCACCCCTCCACTTT	CASSAPSAFGSSYNSPLHF
TRBV7-8	TRBJ1-4	-	many	TGTGCCAGCAGCACGGACACCCTGCGGGAAAAACTGTTTTTT	CASSTDTLREKLFF
TRBV7-3	TRBJ2-1	TRBD2	-	TGTGCCAGCAGCTTAGCGGGGGGACTAGCGGGGGGCTTCAATGAGCAGTTCTTC	CASSLAGGLAGGFNEQFF
TRBV6-6	TRBJ1-5	-	-	TGTGCCAGCAGTTACGACCTCATGGGCCTGAGCAATCAGCCCCAGCATTTT	CASSYDLMGLSNQPQHF
TRBV6-2/TRBV6-3	TRBJ1-2	-	-	TGTGCCAGCAGTTACTATATAGACGCCTCCTATGGCTACACCTTC	CASSYYIDASYGYTF
TRBV7-6	TRBJ2-7	-	-	TGTGCCAGCAGCTTAGCCCGGGACTGGGGGAACGAGCAGTACTTC	CASSLARDWGNEQYF
TRBV6-6	TRBJ2-7	-	few	TGTGCCAGCAGTTACCCCCCGGACGGTAATCCTGACTACGAGCAGTACTTC	CASSYPPDGNPDYEQYF
TRBV27	TRBJ2-5	TRBD1	-	TGTGCCAGCAGTTTATGGCCCGGCAGGGGGGAGACCCAGTACTTC	CASSLWPGRGETQYF
TRBV7-6	TRBJ2-1	TRBD1	many	TGTGCCAGCAGCGCAACCGGGACAGCTTTCGGTGAGCAGTTCTTC	CASSATGTAFGEQFF
TRBV5-6	TRBJ1-6	-	-	TGTGCCAGCAGCAAAACAAATTCACCCCTCCACTTT	CASSKTNSPLHF
TRBV6-2/TRBV6-3	TRBJ2-3	-	-	TGTGCCAGCAGTTACCGCCTACCAGGGACCACAGATACGCAGTATTTT	CASSYRLPGTTDTQYF
TRBV4-1	TRBJ2-1	TRBD2	many	TGCGCCAGCAGCCTTCCGGGGGGTGGCAATGAGCAGTTCTTC	CASSLPGGGNEQFF
TRBV6-2/TRBV6-3	TRBJ2-7	-	few	TGTGCCAGCAGTTATGAGGACTCCAAGTTCGACGAGCAGTACTTC	CASSYEDSKFDEQYF
TRBV6-1	TRBJ2-2	-	-	TGTGCCAGCAGTGAAATTAGGCTAGCGATTTCCACCGGGGAGCTGTTTTTT	CASSEIRLAISTGELFF
TRBV2	TRBJ1-1	-	-	TGTGCCAGCAGTGAAGGGGGGTCAGGAATCACTGAAGCTTTCTTT	CASSEGGSGITEAFF
TRBV5-1	TRBJ1-2	-	-	TGCGCCAGCAGCTTGGCCGAGCACGACTACACCTTC	CASSLAEHDYTF
TRBV6-5	TRBJ1-1	TRBD1	few	TGTGCCAGCAGAACCCAGGGGGTCACTGAAGCTTTCTTT	CASRTQGVTEAFF